This TCR beta chain was identified in a study of blood T cells in healthy people across ages. V was clipped by 1 base and J by 5 bases, with 18 bases between them. Germline CDR1 SEHNR, CDR2 FQNEAQ (reference sequence). The CDR3 has 16 residues. Turning to this clonotype: Its antigen remains unknown.

Primers used in a second PCR of about 6 to 11 cycles were a sample-barcoded 5' primer and a J-beta primer mix. TCRdb processed the 5' RACE reads anew with MiXCR; each CDR3 protein has one entry. This table has some 1,000,000 distinct CDR3 sequences, almost 25% appearing once. The authors extracted at least 6 micrograms of total RNA per sample. General study results and limits: Any changes in expanded clonotypes were possibly confounded, as donor CMV status remained unknown.

The same data also contributed to another study, on T cells of mothers and their children. Turning to that study: Related mother-child pairs shared slightly more overlap than unrelated pairs, but the difference was non-significant.

Material: blood. The TCR sequence derives from a girl aged 2-10 years in good health. V and J are TRBV7-9 and TRBJ2-7; a weak D match, TRBD1 (6 bases). The chain's CDR3 is CASSLVGLVAGDEQYF. Written as DNA, the CDR3 is TGTGCCAGCAGCTTAGTTGGATTGGTGGCAGGGGACGAGCAGTACTTC.